The rows below give T cell receptor beta chains drawn from one sample of a study of STAT3 mutations in large granular lymphocyte leukemia. Using immunoSEQ multiplex PCR, the repertoire was profiled, and TCRdb retains in-frame clones only, with some absent. This table has 25,000 to 30,000 clones, 60% to 85% appearing once. The sample taken for sequencing was peripheral blood mononuclear cells. Source of these receptors: a woman between 50 and 59 years old with T-cell large granular lymphocyte leukemia. Some clones in this sample may be carry-over from other donors' samples. The CDR3 runs from the conserved cysteine through the conserved F or W. Each record gives: CDR3 protein, CDR3 DNA, D gene, J gene, V gene, clone size. A D gene is named only where the DNA matches it firmly. A clone size is listed for some rows: how often the clone was seen (once, few, many), or a class if it is expanded.

CDR3aa: CASSPGRGSTDTQYF; CDR3nt: TGTGCCAGCAGCCCAGGTCGGGGGAGCACAGATACGCAGTATTTT; d_gene: .; j_gene: TRBJ2-3; v_gene: TRBV2; abundance: few
CDR3aa: CASSLAFGTGGDEQYF; CDR3nt: TGCGCCAGCAGCTTGGCTTTCGGGACAGGGGGCGACGAGCAGTACTTC; d_gene: TRBD1; j_gene: TRBJ2-7; v_gene: TRBV5-1; abundance: .
CDR3aa: CASSTQGNREKLFF; CDR3nt: TGTGCCAGTAGTACCCAAGGGAACCGTGAAAAACTGTTTTTT; d_gene: .; j_gene: TRBJ1-4; v_gene: TRBV19; abundance: .
CDR3aa: CASSGSGSGNEQFF; CDR3nt: TGTGCCAGCAGTGGGAGCGGGAGTGGGAATGAGCAGTTCTTC; d_gene: TRBD2; j_gene: TRBJ2-1; v_gene: TRBV6-6; abundance: .
CDR3aa: CASRLPGQGKGGYTF; CDR3nt: TGTGCCAGCAGGCTACCGGGACAGGGGAAAGGTGGCTACACCTTC; d_gene: TRBD1; j_gene: TRBJ1-2; v_gene: TRBV28; abundance: once
CDR3aa: CATSGGTQFALGGYTF; CDR3nt: TGCGCCACCAGTGGAGGAACTCAGTTCGCTCTGGGGGGCTACACCTTC; d_gene: .; j_gene: TRBJ1-2; v_gene: TRBV5-1; abundance: .
CDR3aa: CASSLTGNTEAFF; CDR3nt: TGTGCCAGCAGCCTTACAGGGAACACTGAAGCTTTCTTT; d_gene: .; j_gene: TRBJ1-1; v_gene: TRBV7-9; abundance: .
CDR3aa: CAWSPPPGLHTGELFF; CDR3nt: TGTGCCTGGAGTCCACCACCGGGACTTCACACCGGGGAGCTGTTTTTT; d_gene: .; j_gene: TRBJ2-2; v_gene: TRBV30; abundance: .
CDR3aa: CASSTGTVGGYTF; CDR3nt: TGTGCCAGTAGTACCGGGACTGTAGGAGGCTACACCTTC; d_gene: .; j_gene: TRBJ1-2; v_gene: TRBV19; abundance: .
CDR3aa: CAWSTTRVRPVVEQYF; CDR3nt: TGTGCCTGGAGTACAACGAGGGTTCGGCCCGTGGTCGAGCAGTACTTC; d_gene: .; j_gene: TRBJ2-7; v_gene: TRBV30; abundance: .
CDR3aa: CASSLVSRGQGQPQHF; CDR3nt: TGTGCCAGCAGCTTAGTATCTCGGGGGCAGGGCCAGCCCCAGCATTTT; d_gene: .; j_gene: TRBJ1-5; v_gene: TRBV7-8; abundance: .
CDR3aa: CASSGTGTGAYEQYF; CDR3nt: TGTGCCAGCAGCGGAACCGGGACAGGAGCCTACGAGCAGTACTTC; d_gene: TRBD1; j_gene: TRBJ2-7; v_gene: TRBV5-6; abundance: .
CDR3aa: CASSRARTDTQYF; CDR3nt: TGTGCCAGCAGTCGTGCCCGCACAGATACGCAGTATTTT; d_gene: .; j_gene: TRBJ2-3; v_gene: TRBV28; abundance: .
CDR3aa: CASRVGQGVNYGYTF; CDR3nt: TGTGCCAGCAGGGTAGGACAGGGAGTTAACTATGGCTACACCTTC; d_gene: TRBD1; j_gene: TRBJ1-2; v_gene: TRBV5-4; abundance: .
CDR3aa: CSVPVRQGTQGGYTF; CDR3nt: TGCAGCGTTCCCGTTAGACAGGGGACCCAGGGTGGCTACACCTTC; d_gene: TRBD1; j_gene: TRBJ1-2; v_gene: TRBV29-1; abundance: .
CDR3aa: CAISENSEQYF; CDR3nt: TGTGCCATCAGTGAGAACAGCGAGCAGTACTTC; d_gene: .; j_gene: TRBJ2-7; v_gene: TRBV10-3; abundance: .
CDR3aa: CASSPPVGTSGSYNEQFF; CDR3nt: TGTGCCAGCTCACCACCGGTCGGGACTAGCGGTTCCTACAATGAGCAGTTCTTC; d_gene: TRBD2; j_gene: TRBJ2-1; v_gene: TRBV18; abundance: .
CDR3aa: CASSLGGPEVAQHF; CDR3nt: TGTGCCAGCAGTTTGGGAGGTCCCGAGGTGGCCCAGCATTTT; d_gene: .; j_gene: TRBJ1-5; v_gene: TRBV28; abundance: .
CDR3aa: CASSYSLYEQYF; CDR3nt: TGTGCCAGCAGTTACTCCCTCTACGAGCAGTACTTC; d_gene: .; j_gene: TRBJ2-7; v_gene: TRBV6-5; abundance: .
CDR3aa: CASSPGTDLLVTNEKLFF; CDR3nt: TGTGCCAGCAGCCCCGGGACAGACCTTCTCGTGACTAATGAAAAACTGTTTTTT; d_gene: TRBD1; j_gene: TRBJ1-4; v_gene: TRBV27; abundance: .
CDR3aa: CASSSAPAHEQFF; CDR3nt: TGTGCCAGCAGTTCGGCCCCGGCCCATGAGCAGTTCTTC; d_gene: .; j_gene: TRBJ2-1; v_gene: TRBV27; abundance: .
CDR3aa: CASSPSTGLNTEAFF; CDR3nt: TGTGCCAGCAGTCCGTCGACAGGACTGAACACTGAAGCTTTCTTT; d_gene: .; j_gene: TRBJ1-1; v_gene: TRBV27; abundance: .
CDR3aa: CASSLAGPNYGYTF; CDR3nt: TGCGCCAGCAGCTTGGCCGGCCCGAACTATGGCTACACCTTC; d_gene: .; j_gene: TRBJ1-2; v_gene: TRBV5-1; abundance: .
CDR3aa: CASSSRQPQRGEQYF; CDR3nt: TGTGCCAGCAGCTCCCGACAGCCTCAAAGGGGCGAGCAGTACTTC; d_gene: .; j_gene: TRBJ2-7; v_gene: TRBV13; abundance: .
CDR3aa: CASSPPVQRFTEAFF; CDR3nt: TGCGCCAGCAGCCCCCCCGTGCAGCGGTTCACTGAAGCTTTCTTT; d_gene: .; j_gene: TRBJ1-1; v_gene: TRBV4-1; abundance: .
CDR3aa: CASSSGTETGELFF; CDR3nt: TGCGCCAGCAGCTCCGGGACGGAGACCGGGGAGCTGTTTTTT; d_gene: .; j_gene: TRBJ2-2; v_gene: TRBV5-1; abundance: .
CDR3aa: CASSLAPGANYGYTF; CDR3nt: TGTGCCAGCAGCTTAGCGCCCGGGGCCAACTATGGCTACACCTTC; d_gene: .; j_gene: TRBJ1-2; v_gene: TRBV7-2; abundance: .